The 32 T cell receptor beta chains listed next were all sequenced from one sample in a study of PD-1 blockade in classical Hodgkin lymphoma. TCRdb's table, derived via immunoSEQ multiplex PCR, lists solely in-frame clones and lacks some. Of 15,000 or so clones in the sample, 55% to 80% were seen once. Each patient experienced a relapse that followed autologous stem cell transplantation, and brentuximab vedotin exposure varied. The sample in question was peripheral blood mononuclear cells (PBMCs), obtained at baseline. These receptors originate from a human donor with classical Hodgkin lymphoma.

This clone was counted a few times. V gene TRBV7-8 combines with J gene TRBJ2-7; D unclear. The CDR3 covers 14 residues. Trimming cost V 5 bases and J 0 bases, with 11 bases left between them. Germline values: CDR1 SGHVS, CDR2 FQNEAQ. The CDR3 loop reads CASSPPGSSYEQYF. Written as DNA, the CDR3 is TGTGCCAGCAGCCCCCCAGGAAGCTCCTACGAGCAGTACTTC. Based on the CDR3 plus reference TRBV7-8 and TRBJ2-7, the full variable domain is GAGVSQSPRYKVAKRGQDVALRCDPISGHVSLFWYQQALGQGPEFLTYFQNEAQLDKSGLPSDRFFAERPEGSVSTLKIQRTQQEDSAVYLCASSPPGSSYEQYFGPGTRLTVT.

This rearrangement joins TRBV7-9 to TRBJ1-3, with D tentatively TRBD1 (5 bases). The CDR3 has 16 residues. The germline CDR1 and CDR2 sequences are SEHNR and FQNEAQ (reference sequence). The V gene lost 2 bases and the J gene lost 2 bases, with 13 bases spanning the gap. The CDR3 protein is CASSLLSGTPGNTIYF. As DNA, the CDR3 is TGTGCCAGCAGCTTACTTTCGGGGACGCCTGGAAACACCATATATTTT.

CDR3 in DNA: TGCGCCAGCAGCTTGACTAGCGGGGGATATTCGAACACCGGGGAGCTGTTTTTT. Translating it yields CASSLTSGGYSNTGELFF. The rearrangement uses TRBV5-1 and TRBJ2-2, with 11 bases identical to TRBD2. The germline V gene encodes CDR1 SGHRS and CDR2 YFSETQ. V trimming: 1 base; J trimming: 0 bases; junction bases outside the gene matches: 5. The length of the CDR3 is 18 residues. Filled out from reference TRBV5-1 and TRBJ2-2, the complete variable domain reads KAGVTQTPRYLIKTRGQQVTLSCSPISGHRSVSWYQQTPGQGLQFLFEYFSETQRNKGNFPGRFSGRQFSNSRSEMNVSTLELGDSALYLCASSLTSGGYSNTGELFFGEGSRLTVL.

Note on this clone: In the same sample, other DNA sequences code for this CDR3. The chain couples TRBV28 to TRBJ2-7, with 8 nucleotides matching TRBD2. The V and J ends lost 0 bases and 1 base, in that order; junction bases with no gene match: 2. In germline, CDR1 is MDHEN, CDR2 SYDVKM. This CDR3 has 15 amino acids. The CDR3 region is CASSLWRGRSYEQYF. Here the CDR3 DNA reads TGTGCCAGCAGTTTATGGCGCGGGAGGTCCTACGAGCAGTACTTC.

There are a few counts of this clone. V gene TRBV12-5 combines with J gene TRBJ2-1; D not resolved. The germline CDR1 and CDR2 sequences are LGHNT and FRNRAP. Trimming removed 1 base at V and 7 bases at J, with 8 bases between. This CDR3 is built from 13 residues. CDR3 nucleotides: TGTGCTAGTGGTTTGGGTACTGGGAATGAGCAGTTCTTC. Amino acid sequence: CASGLGTGNEQFF. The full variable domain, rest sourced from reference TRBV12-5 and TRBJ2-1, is DARVTQTPRHKVTEMGQEVTMRCQPILGHNTVFWYRQTMMQGLELLAYFRNRAPLDDSGMPKDRFSAEMPDATLATLKIQPSEPRDSAVYFCASGLGTGNEQFFGPGTRLTVL.

The DNA for the CDR3 is TGTGCCAGCAGCAGGTCCGGGGACGAGCAGTACTTC. As protein: CASSRSGDEQYF. This chain joins TRBV21-1 and TRBJ2-7; the D call TRBD2 from the table was never checked on the DNA. TRBV21-1 corresponds to a pseudogene. CDR3 length: 12 residues.

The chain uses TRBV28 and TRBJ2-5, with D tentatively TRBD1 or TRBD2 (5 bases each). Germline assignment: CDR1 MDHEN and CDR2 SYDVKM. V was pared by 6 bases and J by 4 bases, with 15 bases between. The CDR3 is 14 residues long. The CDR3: CASSPGATRETQYF. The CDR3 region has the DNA TGTGCCAGCAGCCCCGGGGCAACCCGAGAGACCCAGTACTTC.

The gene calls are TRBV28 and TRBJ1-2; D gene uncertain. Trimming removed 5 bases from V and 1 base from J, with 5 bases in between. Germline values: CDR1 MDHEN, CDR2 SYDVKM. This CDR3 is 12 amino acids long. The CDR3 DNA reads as TGTGCCAGCAGTGGGAATAACTATGGCTACACCTTC. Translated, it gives CASSGNNYGYTF.

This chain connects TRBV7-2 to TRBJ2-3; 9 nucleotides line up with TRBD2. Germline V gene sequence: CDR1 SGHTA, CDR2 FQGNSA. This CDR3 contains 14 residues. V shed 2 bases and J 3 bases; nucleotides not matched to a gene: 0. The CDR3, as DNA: TGTGCCAGCAGCTTAAGCGGGAGGACAGATACGCAGTATTTT. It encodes CASSLSGRTDTQYF.

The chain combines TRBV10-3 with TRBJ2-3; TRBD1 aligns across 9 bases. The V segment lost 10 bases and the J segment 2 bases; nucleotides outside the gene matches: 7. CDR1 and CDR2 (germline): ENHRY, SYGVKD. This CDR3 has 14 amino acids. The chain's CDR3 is CATSGTGTTDTQYF. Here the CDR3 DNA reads TGTGCCACCAGCGGGACAGGGACCACAGATACGCAGTATTTT.

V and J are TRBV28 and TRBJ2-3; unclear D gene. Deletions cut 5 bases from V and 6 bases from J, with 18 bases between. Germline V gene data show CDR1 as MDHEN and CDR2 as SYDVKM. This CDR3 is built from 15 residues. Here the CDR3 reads CASSPPLITSDTQYF. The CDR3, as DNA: TGTGCCAGCAGTCCGCCCCTCATAACTTCGGATACGCAGTATTTT.

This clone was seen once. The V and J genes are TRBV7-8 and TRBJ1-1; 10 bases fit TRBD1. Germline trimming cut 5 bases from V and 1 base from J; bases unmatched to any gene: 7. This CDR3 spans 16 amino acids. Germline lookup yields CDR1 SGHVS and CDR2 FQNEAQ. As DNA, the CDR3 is TGTGCCAGCAGCCCTTTGGGGGACAGGGGGAACACTGAAGCTTTCTTT. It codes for CASSPLGDRGNTEAFF.

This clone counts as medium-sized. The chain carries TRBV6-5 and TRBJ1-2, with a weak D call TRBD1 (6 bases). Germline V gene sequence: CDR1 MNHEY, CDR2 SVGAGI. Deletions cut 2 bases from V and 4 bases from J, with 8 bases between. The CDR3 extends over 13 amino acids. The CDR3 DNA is TGTGCCAGCAGTTACCAGACAGGCTATGGCTACACCTTC. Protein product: CASSYQTGYGYTF.

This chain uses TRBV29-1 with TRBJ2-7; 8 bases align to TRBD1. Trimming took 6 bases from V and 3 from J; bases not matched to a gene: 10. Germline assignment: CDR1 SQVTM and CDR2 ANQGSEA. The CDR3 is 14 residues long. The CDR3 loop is CSVRTGSLDYEQYF. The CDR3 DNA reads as TGCAGCGTGCGGACAGGGAGTTTGGACTACGAGCAGTACTTC.

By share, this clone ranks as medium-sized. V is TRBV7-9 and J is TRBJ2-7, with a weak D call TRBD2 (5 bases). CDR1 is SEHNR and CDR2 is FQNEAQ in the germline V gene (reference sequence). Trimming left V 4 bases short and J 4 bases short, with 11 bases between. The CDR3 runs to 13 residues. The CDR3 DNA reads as TGTGCCAGCAGCTCGGGGTCGGGATACGAGCAGTACTTC. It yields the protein CASSSGSGYEQYF. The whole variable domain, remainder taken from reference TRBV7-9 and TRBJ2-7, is DTGVSQNPRHKITKRGQNVTFRCDPISEHNRLYWYRQTLGQGPEFLTYFQNEAQLEKSRLLSDRFSAERPKGSFSTLEIQRTEQGDSAMYLCASSSGSGYEQYFGPGTRLTVT.

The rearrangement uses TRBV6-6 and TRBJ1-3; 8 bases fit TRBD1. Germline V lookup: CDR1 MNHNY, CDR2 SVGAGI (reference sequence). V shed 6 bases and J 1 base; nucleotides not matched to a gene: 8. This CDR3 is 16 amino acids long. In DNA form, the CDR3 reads TGTGCCAGCAGCTCCACTCGGGACAGGTCTGGAAACACCATATATTTT. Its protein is CASSSTRDRSGNTIYF.

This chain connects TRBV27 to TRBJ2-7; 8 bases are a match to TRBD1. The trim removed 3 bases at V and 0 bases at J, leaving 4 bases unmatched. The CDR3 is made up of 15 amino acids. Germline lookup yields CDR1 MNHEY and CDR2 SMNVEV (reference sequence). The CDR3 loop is CASSFSDRVSYEQYF. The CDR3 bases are TGTGCCAGCAGTTTCTCGGACAGGGTCTCCTACGAGCAGTACTTC.

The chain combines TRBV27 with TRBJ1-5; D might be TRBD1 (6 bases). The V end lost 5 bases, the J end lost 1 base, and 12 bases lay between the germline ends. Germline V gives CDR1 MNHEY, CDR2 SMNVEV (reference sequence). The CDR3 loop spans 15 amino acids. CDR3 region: CASSPSTGSNQPQHF. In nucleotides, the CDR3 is TGTGCCAGCAGTCCCAGCACAGGGAGCAATCAGCCCCAGCATTTT.

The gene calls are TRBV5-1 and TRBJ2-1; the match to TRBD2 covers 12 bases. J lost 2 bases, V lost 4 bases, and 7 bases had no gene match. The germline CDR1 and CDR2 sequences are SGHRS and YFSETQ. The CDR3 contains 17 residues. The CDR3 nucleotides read TGCGCCAGCAGCCTGCTCGCTAGCGGGAGGGCCTACAATGAGCAGTTCTTC. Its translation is CASSLLASGRAYNEQFF.

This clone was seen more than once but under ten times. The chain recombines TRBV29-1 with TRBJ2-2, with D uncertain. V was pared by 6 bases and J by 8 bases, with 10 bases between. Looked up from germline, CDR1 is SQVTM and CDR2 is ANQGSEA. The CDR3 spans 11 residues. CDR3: CSVGLGGELFF. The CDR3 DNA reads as TGCAGCGTCGGTTTAGGGGGGGAGCTGTTTTTT.

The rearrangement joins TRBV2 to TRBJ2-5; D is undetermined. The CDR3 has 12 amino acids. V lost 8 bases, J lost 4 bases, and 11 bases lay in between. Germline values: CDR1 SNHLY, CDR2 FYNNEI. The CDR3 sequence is CASGVNTETQYF. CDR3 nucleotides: TGTGCCAGCGGGGTGAATACAGAGACCCAGTACTTC.

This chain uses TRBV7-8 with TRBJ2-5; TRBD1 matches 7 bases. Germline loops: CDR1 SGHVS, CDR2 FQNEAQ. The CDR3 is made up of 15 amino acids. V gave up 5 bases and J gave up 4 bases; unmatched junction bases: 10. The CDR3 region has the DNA TGTGCCAGCAGCCAAACAACAGGGGTGGGAGAGACCCAGTACTTC. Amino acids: CASSQTTGVGETQYF.

This CDR3 reads CASSPLGYEQYF. CDR3 in DNA: TGTGCCAGCAGTCCCTTAGGCTACGAGCAGTACTTC. The chain carries TRBV27 and TRBJ2-7; no firm D call. CDR1 and CDR2 from the germline V gene are MNHEY and SMNVEV (reference sequence). This CDR3 spans 12 amino acids. Trimming shortened V by 5 bases and J by 3 bases, and 8 bases separated the two germline ends.

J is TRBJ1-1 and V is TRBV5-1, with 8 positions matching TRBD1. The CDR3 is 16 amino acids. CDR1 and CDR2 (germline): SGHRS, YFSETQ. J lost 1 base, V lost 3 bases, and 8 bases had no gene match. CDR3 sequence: CASSSYGTGRNTEAFF. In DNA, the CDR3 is TGCGCCAGCAGCTCGTATGGGACAGGCAGGAACACTGAAGCTTTCTTT.

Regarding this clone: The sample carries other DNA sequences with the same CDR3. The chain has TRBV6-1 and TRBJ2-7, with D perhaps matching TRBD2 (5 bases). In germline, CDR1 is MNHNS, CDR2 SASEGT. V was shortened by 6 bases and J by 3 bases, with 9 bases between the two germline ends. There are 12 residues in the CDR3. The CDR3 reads CASRDSSYEQYF. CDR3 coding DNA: TGTGCCAGCAGGGACTCAAGCTACGAGCAGTACTTC.

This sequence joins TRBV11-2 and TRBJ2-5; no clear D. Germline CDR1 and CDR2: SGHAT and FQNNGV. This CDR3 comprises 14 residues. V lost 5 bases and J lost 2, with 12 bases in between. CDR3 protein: CASSPIARQETQYF. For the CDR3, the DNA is TGTGCCAGCAGCCCCATCGCGCGACAAGAGACCCAGTACTTC.

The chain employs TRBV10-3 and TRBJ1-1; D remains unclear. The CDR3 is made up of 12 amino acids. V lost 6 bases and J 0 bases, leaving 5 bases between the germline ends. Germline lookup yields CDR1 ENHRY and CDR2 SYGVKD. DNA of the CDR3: TGTGCCATCAGACAGATGAACACTGAAGCTTTCTTT. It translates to CAIRQMNTEAFF.

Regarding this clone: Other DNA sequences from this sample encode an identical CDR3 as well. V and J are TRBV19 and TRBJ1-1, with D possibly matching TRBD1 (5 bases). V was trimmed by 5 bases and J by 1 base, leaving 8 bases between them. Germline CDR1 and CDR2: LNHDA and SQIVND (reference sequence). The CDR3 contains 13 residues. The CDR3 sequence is CASSLQGNTEAFF. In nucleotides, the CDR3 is TGTGCCAGTAGTTTGCAGGGGAACACTGAAGCTTTCTTT.

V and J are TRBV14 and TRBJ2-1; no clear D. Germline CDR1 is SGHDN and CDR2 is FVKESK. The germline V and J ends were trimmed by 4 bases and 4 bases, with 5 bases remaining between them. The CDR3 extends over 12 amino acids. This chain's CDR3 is CASSPQYNEQFF. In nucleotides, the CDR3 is TGTGCCAGCAGCCCCCAGTACAATGAGCAGTTCTTC. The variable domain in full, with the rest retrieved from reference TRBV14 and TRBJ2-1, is EAGVTQFPSHSVIEKGQTVTLRCDPISGHDNLYWYRRVMGKEIKFLLHFVKESKQDESGMPNNRFLAERTGGTYSTLKVQPAELEDSGVYFCASSPQYNEQFFGPGTRLTVL.

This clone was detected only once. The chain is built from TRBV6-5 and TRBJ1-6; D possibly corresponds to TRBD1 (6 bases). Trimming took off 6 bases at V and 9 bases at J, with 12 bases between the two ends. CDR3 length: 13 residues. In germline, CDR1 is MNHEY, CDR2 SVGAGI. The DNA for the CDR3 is TGTGCCAGCAGACAGGGTGGTGGTTCACCCCTCCACTTT. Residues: CASRQGGGSPLHF.

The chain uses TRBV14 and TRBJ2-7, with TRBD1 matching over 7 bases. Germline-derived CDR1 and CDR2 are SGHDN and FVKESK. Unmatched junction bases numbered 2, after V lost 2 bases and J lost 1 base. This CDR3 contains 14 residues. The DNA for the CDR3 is TGTGCCAGCAGCCAACACAGGGGATCCTACGAGCAGTACTTC. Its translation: CASSQHRGSYEQYF.

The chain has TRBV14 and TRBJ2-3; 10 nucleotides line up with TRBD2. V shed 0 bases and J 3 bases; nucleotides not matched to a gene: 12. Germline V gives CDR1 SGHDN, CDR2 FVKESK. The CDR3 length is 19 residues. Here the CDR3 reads CASSQDWLAGALGTDTQYF. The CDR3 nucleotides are TGTGCCAGCAGCCAAGATTGGCTAGCGGGGGCCTTGGGTACAGATACGCAGTATTTT.